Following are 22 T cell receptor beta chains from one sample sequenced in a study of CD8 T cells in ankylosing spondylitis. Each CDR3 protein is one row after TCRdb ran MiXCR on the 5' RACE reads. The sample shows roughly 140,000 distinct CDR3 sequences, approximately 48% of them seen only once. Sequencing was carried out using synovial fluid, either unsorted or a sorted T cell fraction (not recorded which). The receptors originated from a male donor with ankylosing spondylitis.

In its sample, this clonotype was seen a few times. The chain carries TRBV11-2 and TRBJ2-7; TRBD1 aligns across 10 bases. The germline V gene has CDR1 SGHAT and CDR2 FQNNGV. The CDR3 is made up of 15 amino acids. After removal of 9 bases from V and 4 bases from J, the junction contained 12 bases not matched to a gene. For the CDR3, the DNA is TGTGCCAGTGCCCATTTGGGACAGGGGAAGTACGAGCAGTACTTC. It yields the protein CASAHLGQGKYEQYF. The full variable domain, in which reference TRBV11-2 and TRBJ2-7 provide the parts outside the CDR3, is EAGVAQSPRYKIIEKRQSVAFWCNPISGHATLYWYQQILGQGPKLLIQFQNNGVVDDSQLPKDRFSAERLKGVDSTLKIQPAKLEDSAVYLCASAHLGQGKYEQYFGPGTRLTVT.

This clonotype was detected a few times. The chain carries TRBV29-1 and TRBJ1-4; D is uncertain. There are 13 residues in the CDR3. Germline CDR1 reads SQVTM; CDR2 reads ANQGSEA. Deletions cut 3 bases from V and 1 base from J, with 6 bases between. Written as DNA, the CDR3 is TGCAGCGTTGAGGGTGGAACTAATGAAAAACTGTTTTTT. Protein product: CSVEGGTNEKLFF.

The CDR3 DNA reads TGTGCCAGCAGTTTCTTGACAGGAGGCGGAAACACCATATATTTT. Its translation: CASSFLTGGGNTIYF. The rearrangement links TRBV12-3 or TRBV12-4 to TRBJ1-3; D may be TRBD1 (6 bases). The CDR3 extends over 15 amino acids. The V and J ends lost 3 bases and 4 bases respectively, with 13 bases between them.

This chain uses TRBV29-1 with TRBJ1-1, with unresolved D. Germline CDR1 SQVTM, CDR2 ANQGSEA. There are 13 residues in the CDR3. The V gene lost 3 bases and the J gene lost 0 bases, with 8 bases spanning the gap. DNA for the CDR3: TGCAGCGTTGAGGACGGACTGAACACTGAAGCTTTCTTT. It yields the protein CSVEDGLNTEAFF.

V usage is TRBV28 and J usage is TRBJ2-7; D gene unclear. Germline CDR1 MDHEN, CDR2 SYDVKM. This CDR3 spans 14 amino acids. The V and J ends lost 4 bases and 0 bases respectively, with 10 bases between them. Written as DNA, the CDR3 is TGTGCCAGCAGTTCGGACGCCAGCTCCTACGAGCAGTACTTC. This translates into CASSSDASSYEQYF.

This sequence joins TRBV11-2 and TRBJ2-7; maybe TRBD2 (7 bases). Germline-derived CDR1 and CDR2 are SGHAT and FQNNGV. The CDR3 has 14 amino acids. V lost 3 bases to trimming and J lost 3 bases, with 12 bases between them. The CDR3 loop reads CASSFEGGLYEQYF. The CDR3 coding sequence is TGTGCCAGCAGCTTCGAGGGGGGGCTCTACGAGCAGTACTTC. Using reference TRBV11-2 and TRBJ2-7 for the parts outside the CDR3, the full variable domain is EAGVAQSPRYKIIEKRQSVAFWCNPISGHATLYWYQQILGQGPKLLIQFQNNGVVDDSQLPKDRFSAERLKGVDSTLKIQPAKLEDSAVYLCASSFEGGLYEQYFGPGTRLTVT.

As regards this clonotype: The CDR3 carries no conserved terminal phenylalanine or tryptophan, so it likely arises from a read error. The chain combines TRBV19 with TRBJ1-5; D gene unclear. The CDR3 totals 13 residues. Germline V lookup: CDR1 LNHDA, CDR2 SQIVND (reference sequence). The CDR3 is CASSIGYNQPQHS. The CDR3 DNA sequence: TGTGCCAGTAGCATAGGGTACAATCAGCCCCAGCATTCT.

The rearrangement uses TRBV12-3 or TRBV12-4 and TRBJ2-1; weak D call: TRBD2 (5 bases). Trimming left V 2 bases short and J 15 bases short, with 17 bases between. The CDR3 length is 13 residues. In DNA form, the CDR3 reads TGTGCCAGCAGTTTAAGGCCCCTTGTGGACTCGTTCTTC. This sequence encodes CASSLRPLVDSFF.

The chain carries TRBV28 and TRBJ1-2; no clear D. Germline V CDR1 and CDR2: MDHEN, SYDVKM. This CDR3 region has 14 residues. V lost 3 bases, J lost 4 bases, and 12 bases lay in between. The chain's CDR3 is CASSLFRPGYGYTF. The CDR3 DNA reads TGTGCCAGCAGTTTGTTCAGGCCCGGCTATGGCTACACCTTC.

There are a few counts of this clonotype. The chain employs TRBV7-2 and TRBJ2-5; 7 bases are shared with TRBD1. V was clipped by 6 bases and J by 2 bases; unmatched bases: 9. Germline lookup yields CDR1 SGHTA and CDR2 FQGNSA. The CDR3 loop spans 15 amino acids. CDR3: CASRRQGRGQETQYF. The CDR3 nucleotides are TGTGCCAGCAGACGACAGGGAAGGGGTCAAGAGACCCAGTACTTC.

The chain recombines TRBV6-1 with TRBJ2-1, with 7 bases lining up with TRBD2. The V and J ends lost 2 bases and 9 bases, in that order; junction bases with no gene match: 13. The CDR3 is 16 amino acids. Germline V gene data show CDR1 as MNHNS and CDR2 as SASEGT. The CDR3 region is CASSEPGGSPRGEQFF. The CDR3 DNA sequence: TGTGCCAGCAGTGAACCTGGCGGGAGCCCTCGAGGTGAGCAGTTCTTC.

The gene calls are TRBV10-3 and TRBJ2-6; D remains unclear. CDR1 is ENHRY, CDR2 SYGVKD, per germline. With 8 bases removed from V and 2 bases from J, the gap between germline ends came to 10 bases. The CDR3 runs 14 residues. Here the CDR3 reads CAIHGAPGANVLTF. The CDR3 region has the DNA TGTGCCATCCACGGCGCCCCTGGGGCCAACGTCCTGACTTTC.

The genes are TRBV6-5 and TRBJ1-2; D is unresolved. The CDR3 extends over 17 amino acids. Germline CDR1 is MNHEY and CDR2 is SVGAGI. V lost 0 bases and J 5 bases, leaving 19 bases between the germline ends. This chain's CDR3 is CASSYSWAAHLRYGYTF. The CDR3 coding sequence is TGTGCCAGCAGTTACTCTTGGGCAGCCCATCTACGGTATGGCTACACCTTC.

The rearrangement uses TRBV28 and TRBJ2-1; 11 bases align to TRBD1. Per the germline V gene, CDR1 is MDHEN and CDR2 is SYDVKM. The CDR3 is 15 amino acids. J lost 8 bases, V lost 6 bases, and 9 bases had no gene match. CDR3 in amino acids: CASSPGQGAVDEQFF. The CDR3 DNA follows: TGTGCCAGCAGCCCTGGACAGGGGGCAGTGGATGAGCAGTTCTTC.

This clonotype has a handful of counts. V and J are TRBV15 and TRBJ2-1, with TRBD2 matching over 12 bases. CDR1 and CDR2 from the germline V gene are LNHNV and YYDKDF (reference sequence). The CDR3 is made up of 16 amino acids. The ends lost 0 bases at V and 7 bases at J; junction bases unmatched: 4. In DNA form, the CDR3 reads TGTGCCACCAGCAGAGATTTTACTAGCGGGAGGAATGAGCAGTTCTTC. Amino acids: CATSRDFTSGRNEQFF. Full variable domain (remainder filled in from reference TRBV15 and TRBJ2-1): DAMVIQNPRYQVTQFGKPVTLSCSQTLNHNVMYWYQQKSSQAPKLLFHYYDKDFNNEADTPDNFQSRRPNTSFCFLDIRSPGLGDTAMYLCATSRDFTSGRNEQFFGPGTRLTVL.

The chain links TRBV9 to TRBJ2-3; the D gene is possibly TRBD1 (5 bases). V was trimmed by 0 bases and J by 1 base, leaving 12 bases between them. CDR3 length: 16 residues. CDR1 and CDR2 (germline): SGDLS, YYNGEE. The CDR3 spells CASSVEWGARTDTQYF. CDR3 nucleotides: TGTGCCAGCAGCGTAGAGTGGGGCGCCCGCACAGATACGCAGTATTTT.

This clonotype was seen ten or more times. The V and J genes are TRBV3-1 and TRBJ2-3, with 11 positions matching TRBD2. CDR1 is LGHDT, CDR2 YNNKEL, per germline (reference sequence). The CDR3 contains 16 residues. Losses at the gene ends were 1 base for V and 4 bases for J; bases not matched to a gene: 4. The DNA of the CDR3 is TGTGCCAGCAGCCAAGTTTTTAGCGGGGGGGCAGATACGCAGTATTTT. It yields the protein CASSQVFSGGADTQYF.

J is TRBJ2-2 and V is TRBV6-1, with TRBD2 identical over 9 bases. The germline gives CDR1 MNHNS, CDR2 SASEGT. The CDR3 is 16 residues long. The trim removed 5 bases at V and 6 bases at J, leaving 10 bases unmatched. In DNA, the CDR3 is TGTGCCAGCAGTCCGGCTAGCGGGAAGGGGGCCGGGGAGCTGTTTTTT. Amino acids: CASSPASGKGAGELFF.

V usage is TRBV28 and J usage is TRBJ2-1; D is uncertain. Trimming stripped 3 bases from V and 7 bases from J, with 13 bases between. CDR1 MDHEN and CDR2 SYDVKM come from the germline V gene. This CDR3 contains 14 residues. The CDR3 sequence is CASSLASGGNEQFF. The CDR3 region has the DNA TGTGCCAGCAGTTTGGCCTCGGGTGGGAATGAGCAGTTCTTC.

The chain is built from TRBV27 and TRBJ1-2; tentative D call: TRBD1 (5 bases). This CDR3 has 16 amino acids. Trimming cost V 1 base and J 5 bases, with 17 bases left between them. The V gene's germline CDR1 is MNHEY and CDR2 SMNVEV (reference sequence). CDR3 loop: CASSLLRDGGRYGYTF. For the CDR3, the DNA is TGTGCCAGCAGTTTATTAAGGGACGGGGGAAGGTATGGCTACACCTTC.

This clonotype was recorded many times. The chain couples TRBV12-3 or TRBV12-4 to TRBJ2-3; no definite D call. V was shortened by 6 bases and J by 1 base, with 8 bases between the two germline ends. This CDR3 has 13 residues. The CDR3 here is CASSPTRTDTQYF. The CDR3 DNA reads TGTGCCAGCAGCCCTACCCGCACAGATACGCAGTATTTT.

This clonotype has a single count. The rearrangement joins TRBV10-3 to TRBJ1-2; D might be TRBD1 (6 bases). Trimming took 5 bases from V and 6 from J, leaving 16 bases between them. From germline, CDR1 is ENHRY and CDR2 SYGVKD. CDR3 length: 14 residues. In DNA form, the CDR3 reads TGTGCCATCAGTCCGAGGGCAGGGGCGAATGGCTACACCTTC. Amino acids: CAISPRAGANGYTF.